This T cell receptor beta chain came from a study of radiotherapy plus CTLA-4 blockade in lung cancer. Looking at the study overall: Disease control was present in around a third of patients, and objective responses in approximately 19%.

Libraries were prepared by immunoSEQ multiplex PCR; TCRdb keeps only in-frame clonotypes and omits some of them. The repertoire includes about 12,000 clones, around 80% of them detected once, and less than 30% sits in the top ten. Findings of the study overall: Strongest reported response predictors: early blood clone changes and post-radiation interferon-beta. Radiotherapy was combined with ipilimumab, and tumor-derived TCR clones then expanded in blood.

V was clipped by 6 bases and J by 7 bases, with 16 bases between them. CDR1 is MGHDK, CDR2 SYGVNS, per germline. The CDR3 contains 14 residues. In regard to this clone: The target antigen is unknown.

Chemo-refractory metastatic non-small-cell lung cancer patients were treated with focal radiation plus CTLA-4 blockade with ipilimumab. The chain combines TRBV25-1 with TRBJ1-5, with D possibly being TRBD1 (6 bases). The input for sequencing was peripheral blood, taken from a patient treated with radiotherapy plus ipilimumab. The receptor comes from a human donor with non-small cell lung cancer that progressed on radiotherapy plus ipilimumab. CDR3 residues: CASSEGWGAQPQHF. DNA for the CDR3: TGTGCCAGCAGCGAAGGGTGGGGGGCCCAGCCCCAGCATTTT.